The rows below give T cell receptor beta chains drawn from one sample of a study of human T cells and chemical hapten exposure. TCRdb independently ran MiXCR on the RACE reads; one entry per CDR3 protein. The table lists over 85,000 distinct CDR3 sequences, about 8.6% of them singletons. The sample was whole blood. These receptors were taken from a female donor in good health. Some clones in this sample may be carry-over from other donors' samples. Each CDR3 is given without its conserved first and last residue. Fields, in order: D gene, V gene, J gene, CDR3 protein. D genes are given only for firm matches.

TRBD2	TRBV12-3/TRBV12-4	TRBJ2-7	ASSFELAGISYEQY
TRBD1	TRBV13	TRBJ2-5	ASRPGTGYPETQY
.	TRBV13	TRBJ1-1	ASSLLGVGEAF
TRBD1	TRBV20-1	TRBJ2-6	SARTGATGANVLT
.	TRBV6-6	TRBJ2-7	ASSYAQAATNEQY
.	TRBV7-2	TRBJ1-2	ASSRVVANYGYT
.	TRBV10-3	TRBJ2-7	AISGRNEQY
TRBD1	TRBV20-1	TRBJ2-7	SASSGTGGNEQY
TRBD2	TRBV20-1	TRBJ2-7	SASRGTSGHQQY
TRBD1	TRBV29-1	TRBJ1-2	SVAGTGGYT
TRBD2	TRBV7-2	TRBJ2-5	ASSLGGSRETQY
TRBD1	TRBV7-9	TRBJ1-2	ASSFDRGVGNGYT
.	TRBV5-1	TRBJ2-2	ASSLEQGLTGELF